This TCR beta chain was sequenced in a study of metastatic and nonmetastatic thyroid tumors. Across the study: Repertoire data that came from the blood and tumor or nodule tissue of malignant and benign thyroid patients were compared. Whole-study results and caveats: The reported finding was significantly higher TCR beta diversity in malignant thyroid tumors relative to benign nodules, in blood and tumor.

Using MiXCR, TCRdb reanalyzed the PCR reads. This table holds 5,000 or so clones, roughly 33% found once. All patients were untreated before thyroid surgery. This clone was detected only once. Its target is unknown. The V end lost 1 base, the J end lost 1 base, and 20 bases lay between the germline ends. The CDR3 runs to 18 residues. Looked up from germline, CDR1 is SGDLS and CDR2 is YYNGEE. The sequencing input was adjacent normal tissue. This clonotype was obtained from a male donor with papillary thyroid cancer or a benign thyroid nodule (not recorded which). Some clones in this sample may be carry-over from other donors' samples. This chain connects TRBV9 to TRBJ2-5, with D tentatively TRBD1 or TRBD2 (6 bases each). The DNA of the CDR3 is TGTGCCAGCAGCGTATACGTTGTGGGGGGCCGGTTCCAAGAGACCCAGTACTTC. It is translated as CASSVYVVGGRFQETQYF.